This T cell receptor (beta chain) is from a study of fetal regulatory T cell absence and autoimmunity. Study-wide findings and caveats: Cord blood and pancreas showed broadly similar TRB gene family usage. Pancreas TCRs were oligoclonally enriched versus cord blood, some clones over 95-fold.

Sequencing was at survey level. Method: immunoSEQ multiplex PCR; TCRdb's copy keeps in-frame clones and lacks some. The profile shows some 50,000 clones, about 79% of them singletons. Notes on this clone: Its antigen remains unidentified.

Looked up from germline, CDR1 is MNHEY and CDR2 is SVGAGI. The CDR3 has 15 amino acids. Trimming removed 2 bases at V and 1 base at J, with 9 bases between. Specimen: cord blood. J is TRBJ2-1 and V is TRBV6-5; D gene ambiguous. The TCR was taken from a newborn boy with IPEX syndrome. CDR3 DNA sequence: TGTGCCAGCAGTTACAGAAGGGTTTCCTACAATGAGCAGTTCTTC. This sequence encodes CASSYRRVSYNEQFF.